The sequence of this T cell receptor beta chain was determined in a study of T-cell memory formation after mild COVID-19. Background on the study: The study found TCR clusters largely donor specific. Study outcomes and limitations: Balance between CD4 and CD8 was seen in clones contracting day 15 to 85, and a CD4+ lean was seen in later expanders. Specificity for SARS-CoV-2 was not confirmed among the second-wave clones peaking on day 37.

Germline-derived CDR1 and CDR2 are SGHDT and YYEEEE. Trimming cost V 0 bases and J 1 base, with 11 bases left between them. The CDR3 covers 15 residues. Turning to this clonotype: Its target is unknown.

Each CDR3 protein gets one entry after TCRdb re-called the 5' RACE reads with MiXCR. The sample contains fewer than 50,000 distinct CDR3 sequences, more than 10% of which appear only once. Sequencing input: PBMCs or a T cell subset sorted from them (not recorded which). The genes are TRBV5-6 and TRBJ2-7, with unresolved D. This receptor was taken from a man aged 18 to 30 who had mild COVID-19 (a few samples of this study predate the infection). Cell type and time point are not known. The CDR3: CASSLAPDRSYEQYF. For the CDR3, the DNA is TGTGCCAGCAGCTTGGCTCCGGACCGATCCTACGAGCAGTACTTC.